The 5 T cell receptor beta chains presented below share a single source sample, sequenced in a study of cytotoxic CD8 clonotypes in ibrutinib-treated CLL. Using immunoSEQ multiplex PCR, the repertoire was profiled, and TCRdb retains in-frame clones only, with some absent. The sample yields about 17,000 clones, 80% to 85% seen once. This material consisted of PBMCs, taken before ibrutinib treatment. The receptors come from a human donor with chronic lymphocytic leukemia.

The CDR3 DNA reads TGTGCCAGCAGCCCTGGAGAGGGGGCGAGGACCGGGGAGCTGTTTTTT. This sequence encodes CASSPGEGARTGELFF. The chain is built from TRBV7-8 and TRBJ2-2; 7 nucleotides align to TRBD1. Germline CDR1 is SGHVS and CDR2 is FQNEAQ. The CDR3 extends over 16 amino acids. Trimming cost V 5 bases and J 5 bases; bases outside gene matches: 11.

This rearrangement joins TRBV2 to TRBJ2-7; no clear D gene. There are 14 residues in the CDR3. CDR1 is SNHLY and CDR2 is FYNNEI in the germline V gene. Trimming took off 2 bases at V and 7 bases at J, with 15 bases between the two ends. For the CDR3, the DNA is TGTGCCAGCAGTGAACATAACTATCAAGGAGAGCAGTACTTC. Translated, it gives CASSEHNYQGEQYF.

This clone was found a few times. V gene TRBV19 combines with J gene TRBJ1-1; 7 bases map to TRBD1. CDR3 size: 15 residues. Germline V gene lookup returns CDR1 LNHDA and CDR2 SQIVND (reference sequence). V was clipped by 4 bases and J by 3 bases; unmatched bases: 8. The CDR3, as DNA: TGTGCCAGTAGTACGGCAGGGGGATTGGACACTGAAGCTTTCTTT. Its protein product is CASSTAGGLDTEAFF.

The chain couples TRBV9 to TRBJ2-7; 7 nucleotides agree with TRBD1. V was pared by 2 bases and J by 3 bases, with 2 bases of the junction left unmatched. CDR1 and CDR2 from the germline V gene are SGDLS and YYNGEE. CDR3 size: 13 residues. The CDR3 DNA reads TGTGCCAGCAGCGTTAGACAGGGCTACGAGCAGTACTTC. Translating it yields CASSVRQGYEQYF.

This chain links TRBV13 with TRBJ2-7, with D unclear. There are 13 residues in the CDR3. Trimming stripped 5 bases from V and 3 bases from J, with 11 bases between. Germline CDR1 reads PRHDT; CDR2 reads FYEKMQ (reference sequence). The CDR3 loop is CASSPPTGYEQYF. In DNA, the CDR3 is TGTGCCAGCAGCCCCCCCACGGGCTACGAGCAGTACTTC.